The entry below describes one T cell receptor (beta chain). This record belongs to a study of blood T cell repertoires in COVID-19. As processed by the authors: Scientists estimated how many nucleated cells there were by amplifying reference gene primers. Assay used: immunoSEQ multiplex PCR; TCRdb lists only in-frame clones, some missing. V and J calls and clone size come straight from that table; D and trimming were deduced from the DNA. The sample shows over 250,000 clones, 75% to 95% of them seen only once. Allocation to cohorts depended on clinical history reported by the participants. This CDR3 contains 15 residues. Germline V gene lookup returns CDR1 SGHRS and CDR2 YFSETQ. The V and J ends lost 0 bases and 4 bases respectively, with 10 bases between them.

The sample was PBMCs or T cells enriched from blood (not recorded which). This TCR was sampled from a woman aged 25 to 39 who had recovered from COVID-19. The chain employs TRBV5-1 and TRBJ2-2; D perhaps matches TRBD2 (6 bases). The CDR3 DNA reads TGCGCCAGCAGCTTGGAGGCGGGGCCCACCGGGGAGCTGTTTTTT. Protein: CASSLEAGPTGELFF.